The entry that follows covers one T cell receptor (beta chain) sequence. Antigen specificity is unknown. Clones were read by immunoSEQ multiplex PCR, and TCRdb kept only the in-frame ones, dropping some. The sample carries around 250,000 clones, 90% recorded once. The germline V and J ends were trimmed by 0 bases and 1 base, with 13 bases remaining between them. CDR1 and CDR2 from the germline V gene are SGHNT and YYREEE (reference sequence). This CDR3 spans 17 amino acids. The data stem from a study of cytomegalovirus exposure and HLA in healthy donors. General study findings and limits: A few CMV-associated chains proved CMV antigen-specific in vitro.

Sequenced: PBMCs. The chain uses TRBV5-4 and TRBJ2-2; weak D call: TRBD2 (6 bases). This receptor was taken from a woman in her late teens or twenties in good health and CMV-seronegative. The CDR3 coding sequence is TGTGCCAGCAGCTTGGAAGGAGGGCAGGTGAACACCGGGGAGCTGTTTTTT. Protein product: CASSLEGGQVNTGELFF.